A single sample is the source of the 30 T cell receptor beta chains below, sequenced in a study of OX40 agonist ivuxolimab in advanced cancers. TCRdb's copy holds only in-frame clones and misses some; the assay was immunoSEQ multiplex PCR. The table shows 74,000 or so clones, with approximately 88% occurring only once. The sequencing used CD4+ or CD8+ T cells sorted from blood, collected in a trial of the OX40 agonist ivuxolimab. These receptors came from an adult with an advanced solid tumor such as melanoma, head and neck, liver or kidney cancer.

V is TRBV15 and J is TRBJ2-2, with no clear D. Trimming removed 0 bases from V and 6 bases from J, with 5 bases in between. The CDR3 spans 13 residues. The germline CDR1 and CDR2 sequences are LNHNV and YYDKDF (reference sequence). The CDR3 loop reads CATSRDQPGELFF. In nucleotides, the CDR3 is TGTGCCACCAGCAGAGATCAACCCGGGGAGCTGTTTTTT.

The genes are TRBV11-2 and TRBJ2-2; no clear D. V lost 2 bases and J lost 4, with 8 bases in between. Germline CDR1 SGHAT, CDR2 FQNNGV. The CDR3 extends over 14 amino acids. CDR3 amino acids: CASSLFQITGELFF. In DNA, the CDR3 is TGTGCCAGCAGCTTATTCCAGATCACCGGGGAGCTGTTTTTT.

The J gene is TRBJ2-7, the V gene TRBV30; perhaps TRBD2 as D (7 bases). V lost 0 bases to trimming and J lost 6 bases, with 15 bases between them. Germline V lookup: CDR1 GTSNPN, CDR2 SVGIG (reference sequence). The CDR3 length is 14 residues. The CDR3 region has the DNA TGTGCCTGGAGTGTAAGAGGGGGGGTCCGCGAGCAGTACTTC. Protein sequence: CAWSVRGGVREQYF.

The CDR3 loop is CASSLSRTVNTGELFF. The DNA of the CDR3 is TGTGCCAGCAGCTTATCTCGGACAGTTAACACCGGGGAGCTGTTTTTT. The chain is built from TRBV7-3 and TRBJ2-2; D is possibly TRBD1 (6 bases). Germline CDR1 is SGHTA and CDR2 is FQGTGA. V dropped 2 bases and J dropped 2 bases, with 12 bases sitting between them. This CDR3 has 16 residues.

The rearrangement uses TRBV28 and TRBJ1-5; TRBD1 is a possible D gene (5 bases). The germline V gene encodes CDR1 MDHEN and CDR2 SYDVKM. CDR3 size: 14 residues. Trimming cost V 8 bases and J 3 bases, with 14 bases left between them. In nucleotides, the CDR3 is TGTGCCAGCCGACTGGGGGGGTACAATCAGCCCCAGCATTTT. Amino acids: CASRLGGYNQPQHF. Full variable domain (remainder filled in from reference TRBV28 and TRBJ1-5): DVKVTQSSRYLVKRTGEKVFLECVQDMDHENMFWYRQDPGLGLRLIYFSYDVKMKEKGDIPEGYSVSREKKERFSLILESASTNQTSMYLCASRLGGYNQPQHFGDGTRLSIL.

The rearrangement links TRBV2 to TRBJ2-5; TRBD1 might be the D (6 bases). Germline V gene data show CDR1 as SNHLY and CDR2 as FYNNEI. The CDR3 has 14 amino acids. V dropped 7 bases and J dropped 2 bases, with 14 bases sitting between them. CDR3 nucleotide sequence: TGTGCCAGCACATTGGCAGGGGTTCAAGAGACCCAGTACTTC. This gives the protein CASTLAGVQETQYF.

The V gene is TRBV6-5, the J gene TRBJ1-1; 12 bases line up with TRBD1. V trimming: 6 bases; J trimming: 10 bases; junction bases outside the gene matches: 9. Per the germline V gene, CDR1 is MNHEY and CDR2 is SVGAGI. The CDR3 covers 14 residues. The CDR3 here is CASSYPGTGGPAFF. CDR3 sequence (DNA): TGTGCCAGCAGCTACCCTGGGACAGGGGGCCCAGCTTTCTTT.

V usage is TRBV2 and J usage is TRBJ2-4; D is unclear. V was trimmed by 4 bases and J by 15 bases, leaving 16 bases between them. The CDR3 sequence is 12 residues long. Germline values: CDR1 SNHLY, CDR2 FYNNEI. The CDR3 spells CASSASSLYLYF. DNA of the CDR3: TGTGCCAGCAGTGCAAGTTCCCTGTACTTGTACTTC.

The table lists this clone with a count of one. V and J are TRBV5-1 and TRBJ2-5, with a tentative D call TRBD1 (5 bases). The germline CDR1 and CDR2 sequences are SGHRS and YFSETQ. V was shortened by 6 bases and J by 5 bases, with 20 bases between the two germline ends. CDR3 size: 15 residues. CDR3 region: CASTLESGIGETQYF. The DNA for the CDR3 is TGCGCCAGCACGCTTGAGTCAGGGATCGGGGAGACCCAGTACTTC.

V gene TRBV7-9 combines with J gene TRBJ2-7; 7 bases map to TRBD1. The germline gives CDR1 SEHNR, CDR2 FQNEAQ (reference sequence). Trimming cost V 4 bases and J 2 bases; bases outside gene matches: 5. This CDR3 is 14 amino acids long. CDR3 bases: TGTGCCAGCAGCTCCTCAGGGGGTACCTACGAGCAGTACTTC. Residues: CASSSSGGTYEQYF.

The chain uses TRBV9 and TRBJ1-1, with D unresolved. The CDR3 is made up of 14 amino acids. Per the germline V gene, CDR1 is SGDLS and CDR2 is YYNGEE. Trimming took off 0 bases at V and 0 bases at J, with 6 bases between the two ends. The DNA of the CDR3 is TGTGCCAGCAGCGTAGAGGGCTTGAACACTGAAGCTTTCTTT. Its protein is CASSVEGLNTEAFF.

The chain uses TRBV6-5 and TRBJ2-1; D not resolved. V was pared by 2 bases and J by 9 bases, with 11 bases between. The CDR3 loop spans 13 amino acids. CDR1 is MNHEY, CDR2 SVGAGI, per germline. CDR3 coding DNA: TGTGCCAGCAGTTACCGCCCGGTGACTGAGCAGTTCTTC. This gives the protein CASSYRPVTEQFF.

The V and J genes are TRBV28 and TRBJ2-7; D gene uncertain. Trimming took off 6 bases at V and 0 bases at J, with 3 bases between the two ends. Looked up from germline, CDR1 is MDHEN and CDR2 is SYDVKM. This CDR3 is 11 amino acids long. The CDR3 DNA follows: TGTGCCAGCAGGTCCTCCTACGAGCAGTACTTC. It specifies CASRSSYEQYF.

The chain is built from TRBV2 and TRBJ2-7; 10 nucleotides agree with TRBD2. J was trimmed by 3 bases and V by 6 bases; bases with no gene match: 8. Germline lookup yields CDR1 SNHLY and CDR2 FYNNEI. The CDR3 is made up of 15 amino acids. The CDR3 sequence is CASSQPGTSVYEQYF. CDR3 DNA: TGTGCCAGCAGCCAGCCCGGGACTAGCGTCTACGAGCAGTACTTC. The complete variable domain, with remaining parts taken from reference TRBV2 and TRBJ2-7, reads EPEVTQTPSHQVTQMGQEVILRCVPISNHLYFYWYRQILGQKVEFLVSFYNNEISEKSEIFDDQFSVERPDGSNFTLKIRSTKLEDSAMYFCASSQPGTSVYEQYFGPGTRLTVT.

This clone came up once. The J gene is TRBJ2-7, the V gene TRBV11-2; 7 bases are shared with TRBD2. V shed 1 base, J shed 7 bases, and the junction held 4 bases outside the gene matches. Germline V lookup: CDR1 SGHAT, CDR2 FQNNGV. CDR3 length equals 13 residues. The CDR3 DNA reads as TGTGCCAGCAGCTTAGGGGAGGGAAGGGAGCAGTACTTC. Amino acid sequence: CASSLGEGREQYF.

The chain links TRBV2 to TRBJ2-7; no clear D. This CDR3 is built from 11 residues. Germline CDR1 SNHLY, CDR2 FYNNEI. V shed 2 bases and J shed 6 bases, with 5 bases lying between them. The CDR3 loop is CASSESGEQYF. CDR3 DNA: TGTGCCAGCAGTGAATCGGGCGAGCAGTACTTC.

The rearrangement links TRBV5-1 to TRBJ2-3; 13 bases match TRBD2. V shed 7 bases, J shed 0 bases, and the junction held 5 bases outside the gene matches. Germline V gene lookup returns CDR1 SGHRS and CDR2 YFSETQ. CDR3 size: 16 residues. For the CDR3, the DNA is TGCGCCAGCTATGGGACTAGCGGGGTGAGCACAGATACGCAGTATTTT. It encodes CASYGTSGVSTDTQYF. The whole variable domain, filled in from reference TRBV5-1 and TRBJ2-3, reads KAGVTQTPRYLIKTRGQQVTLSCSPISGHRSVSWYQQTPGQGLQFLFEYFSETQRNKGNFPGRFSGRQFSNSRSEMNVSTLELGDSALYLCASYGTSGVSTDTQYFGPGTRLTVL.

V is TRBV19 and J is TRBJ1-1; D is ambiguous. The CDR3 loop spans 14 amino acids. The V end was cut by 2 bases, the J end by 4 bases, with 11 bases between. Germline CDR1 and CDR2: LNHDA and SQIVND (reference sequence). The CDR3 loop is CASSISPQTTEAFF. In nucleotides, the CDR3 is TGTGCCAGTAGTATAAGTCCTCAGACCACTGAAGCTTTCTTT.

The chain has TRBV6-6 and TRBJ1-6; D ambiguous. In germline, CDR1 is MNHNY, CDR2 SVGAGI (reference sequence). This CDR3 contains 13 residues. Between the trimmed V and J ends, which lost 2 bases and 8 bases, there was a span of 7 bases. The CDR3 sequence: CASSYERYSPLHF. As DNA, the CDR3 is TGTGCCAGCAGTTACGAGCGTTATTCACCCCTCCACTTT.

The gene calls are TRBV11-2 and TRBJ2-3, with D unclear. The CDR3 extends over 14 amino acids. Germline V lookup: CDR1 SGHAT, CDR2 FQNNGV. V was shortened by 5 bases and J by 7 bases, with 16 bases between the two germline ends. The CDR3 protein is CASSTLRGRNTQYF. In nucleotides, the CDR3 is TGTGCCAGCAGCACCCTCCGAGGTCGAAATACGCAGTATTTT.

The chain combines TRBV2 with TRBJ1-1, with 8 bases that match TRBD1. Trimming cost V 6 bases and J 2 bases; bases outside gene matches: 5. The CDR3 has 14 residues. Germline CDR1 reads SNHLY; CDR2 reads FYNNEI. The chain's CDR3 is CASRDRGGNTEAFF. DNA of the CDR3: TGTGCCAGCAGAGACAGGGGAGGAAACACTGAAGCTTTCTTT.

The CDR3 DNA reads TGTGCCAGCAGCTCGGGGGGACAGGGCGAGACTGAAGCTTTCTTT. This encodes CASSSGGQGETEAFF. This chain connects TRBV5-4 to TRBJ1-1, with 9 bases that match TRBD1. The CDR3 loop spans 15 amino acids. Germline CDR1 and CDR2: SGHNT and YYREEE (reference sequence). J lost 5 bases, V lost 3 bases, and 8 bases had no gene match.

The chain recombines TRBV6-6 with TRBJ1-1, with TRBD1 matching 7 bases. The CDR3 is 14 amino acids. CDR1 is MNHNY and CDR2 is SVGAGI in the germline V gene (reference sequence). Trimming at V came to 5 bases and at J to 4 bases, leaving 7 bases not matched to a gene. The CDR3 here is CASSQQGTGTEAFF. The CDR3, as DNA: TGTGCCAGCAGTCAACAGGGGACTGGCACTGAAGCTTTCTTT.

The rearrangement uses TRBV10-3 and TRBJ1-2; tentatively, D is TRBD1 (5 bases). Trimming removed 6 bases from V and 3 bases from J, with 17 bases in between. Germline CDR1 is ENHRY and CDR2 is SYGVKD. This CDR3 contains 15 residues. DNA for the CDR3: TGTGCCATCAGCCCCAGCAGGGACGGGGACTATGGCTACACCTTC. Translating it yields CAISPSRDGDYGYTF.

The chain carries TRBV5-6 and TRBJ2-1; unclear D gene. V was trimmed by 0 bases and J by 5 bases, leaving 21 bases between them. The CDR3 is 18 amino acids. CDR1 and CDR2 (germline): SGHDT, YYEEEE. The CDR3 sequence is CASSLAGNLGTLDNEQFF. CDR3 in DNA: TGTGCCAGCAGCTTGGCTGGGAACCTAGGAACCCTAGACAATGAGCAGTTCTTC.

The CDR3 coding sequence is TGCAGTGCTAGCACAGATACGCAGTATTTT. Residues: CSASTDTQYF. The V gene is TRBV20-1, the J gene TRBJ2-3; the D is unclear. The germline V gene has CDR1 DFQATT and CDR2 SNEGSKA (reference sequence). V dropped 3 bases and J dropped 2 bases, with 0 bases sitting between them. The CDR3 spans 10 residues.

This clone was recorded a few times. The chain recombines TRBV9 with TRBJ2-1; 7 positions match TRBD2. V shed 4 bases and J 13 bases; nucleotides not matched to a gene: 11. The germline CDR1 and CDR2 sequences are SGDLS and YYNGEE. The CDR3 contains 13 residues. CDR3 loop: CASSSLSGGGQFF. The CDR3 DNA is TGTGCCAGCAGCTCCCTTTCGGGGGGAGGCCAGTTCTTC.

This clone showed up just once. The chain links TRBV11-1 to TRBJ2-5; TRBD2 matches at 7 bases. The germline V gene encodes CDR1 SGHAT and CDR2 FQDESV (reference sequence). V was clipped by 1 base and J by 2 bases; unmatched bases: 4. The CDR3 loop spans 15 amino acids. The CDR3 region has the DNA TGTGCCAGCAGCTTAGGGACTAGTAAGCAAGAGACCCAGTACTTC. It specifies CASSLGTSKQETQYF.

This CDR3 is CASSQARLAGDYEQYF. Written as DNA, the CDR3 is TGTGCCAGCAGCCAAGCCCGACTAGCGGGAGACTACGAGCAGTACTTC. The chain uses TRBV14 and TRBJ2-5, with 12 bases that match TRBD2. The DNA end lines up better with TRBJ2-7; the J call may be wrong. In germline, CDR1 is SGHDN, CDR2 FVKESK. The CDR3 totals 16 residues.

This sequence joins TRBV5-1 and TRBJ2-1; perhaps TRBD1 as D (6 bases). Germline assignment: CDR1 SGHRS and CDR2 YFSETQ. V was cut by 3 bases and J by 0 bases, with 16 bases left in between. This CDR3 has 17 residues. The CDR3 sequence: CASSSMGAVSSYNEQFF. The CDR3 DNA sequence: TGCGCCAGCAGCTCAATGGGGGCGGTAAGCTCCTACAATGAGCAGTTCTTC.